The 27 T cell receptor beta chains reported below all come from one sample, sequenced in a study of blood T cell repertoires in COVID-19. Data came from immunoSEQ multiplex PCR; TCRdb stores just in-frame clones and leaves some out. Among 140,000 to 150,000 clones listed, around 87% were seen once. Sequenced material: PBMCs or T cells enriched from blood (not recorded which). These receptors all come from a man aged 60-69 years who had recovered from COVID-19.

The chain combines TRBV19 with TRBJ1-3; no reliable D call. The V and J ends lost 4 bases and 0 bases respectively, with 16 bases between them. CDR1 and CDR2 (germline): LNHDA, SQIVND (reference sequence). The CDR3 is 17 residues long. The CDR3 is CASSSLVSGGSGNTIYF. The CDR3 DNA follows: TGTGCCAGTAGTAGTCTGGTGTCCGGCGGCTCTGGAAACACCATATATTTT.

The V call is TRBV29-1, the J call TRBJ2-7; D is perhaps TRBD1 (6 bases). From germline, CDR1 is SQVTM and CDR2 ANQGSEA. Trimming took 4 bases from V and 5 from J, leaving 9 bases between them. This CDR3 contains 11 residues. The CDR3 nucleotides are TGCAGCGTTGTCAGGGGCCACGAGCAGTACTTC. Translating it yields CSVVRGHEQYF.

The V and J genes are TRBV4-1 and TRBJ2-7; 9 positions match TRBD1. The germline V gene encodes CDR1 MGHRA and CDR2 YSYEKL. Trimming removed 4 bases from V and 0 bases from J; junction bases left unmatched: 4. The CDR3 covers 15 residues. The CDR3 reads CASSLGQGISYEQYF. The DNA of the CDR3 is TGCGCCAGCAGCCTCGGACAGGGGATCTCCTACGAGCAGTACTTC.

This clone was found once. This chain connects TRBV5-5 to TRBJ2-5; 10 nucleotides align to TRBD1. CDR1 SGHKS and CDR2 YYEKEE come from the germline V gene (reference sequence). The trim removed 4 bases at V and 5 bases at J, leaving 8 bases unmatched. The CDR3 sequence is 15 residues long. CDR3 residues: CASSPGQGSGETQYF. CDR3 sequence (DNA): TGTGCCAGCAGCCCGGGACAGGGGAGTGGGGAGACCCAGTACTTC.

Many counts were recorded for this clone. J is TRBJ2-1 and V is TRBV5-5, with 8 bases that match TRBD1. CDR1 and CDR2 (germline): SGHKS, YYEKEE (reference sequence). The CDR3 extends over 16 amino acids. V shed 4 bases, J shed 6 bases, and the junction held 12 bases outside the gene matches. The CDR3 region has the DNA TGTGCCAGCAGCCGGATAAACAGGGGGACGGGCAATGAGCAGTTCTTC. This gives the protein CASSRINRGTGNEQFF.

The chain joins TRBV30 to TRBJ1-1; D gene ambiguous. Germline CDR1 GTSNPN, CDR2 SVGIG (reference sequence). V lost 0 bases to trimming and J lost 8 bases, with 10 bases between them. This CDR3 is 12 amino acids long. CDR3 sequence: CAWSVLAREAFF. Here the CDR3 DNA reads TGTGCCTGGAGTGTACTGGCCAGGGAAGCTTTCTTT.

V usage is TRBV14 and J usage is TRBJ2-3; 7 nucleotides match TRBD2. The germline gives CDR1 SGHDN, CDR2 FVKESK. Germline trimming cut 4 bases from V and 2 bases from J; bases unmatched to any gene: 9. The length of the CDR3 is 16 residues. CDR3: CASSPLTSRLTDTQYF. For the CDR3, the DNA is TGTGCCAGCAGCCCCCTGACTAGCCGACTCACAGATACGCAGTATTTT.

This chain connects TRBV18 to TRBJ2-1, with TRBD2 matching 10 bases. With 4 bases clipped from V and 7 bases from J, the junction kept 7 bases outside the gene matches. This CDR3 spans 15 amino acids. The germline gives CDR1 KGHSH, CDR2 LQKENI. This CDR3 is CASSRPGLANNEQFF. CDR3 coding DNA: TGTGCCAGCTCACGGCCGGGACTAGCGAATAATGAGCAGTTCTTC.

The chain couples TRBV19 to TRBJ2-7, with 9 bases that match TRBD1. V lost 5 bases, J lost 0 bases, and 5 bases stayed unmatched. Germline CDR1 is LNHDA and CDR2 is SQIVND (reference sequence). The CDR3 runs 15 residues. The CDR3 spells CASSPTTGGSYEQYF. CDR3 DNA sequence: TGTGCCAGTAGTCCTACGACAGGGGGCTCCTACGAGCAGTACTTC.

The chain carries TRBV15 and TRBJ1-1, with a tentative D call TRBD1 (5 bases). The germline V gene encodes CDR1 LNHNV and CDR2 YYDKDF (reference sequence). The length of the CDR3 is 14 residues. V gave up 3 bases and J gave up 1 base, with 9 bases separating them. CDR3 nucleotides: TGTGCCACCAGCAGGGGGGGGACGAACACTGAAGCTTTCTTT. Its translation is CATSRGGTNTEAFF.

As for this clone: No DNA is shown, since the ends of the CDR3 on it are uncertain; the CDR3 is the one TCRdb lists. V usage is TRBV4-2 and J usage is TRBJ1-2; the tabulated D call, TRBD1, remains unverified against the DNA. The V gene's germline CDR1 is LGHNA and CDR2 YNFKEQ. Inclusive of both ends, the CDR3 amounts to 16 amino acids. The CDR3 is CASSQDLAQARYGYTF.

Concerning this clone itself: Other nucleotide sequences from this sample produce the same CDR3. This sequence joins TRBV11-2 and TRBJ2-5, with a tentative D call TRBD2 (6 bases). The CDR3 consists of 14 residues. The V and J ends lost 1 base and 2 bases respectively, with 8 bases between them. The V gene's germline CDR1 is SGHAT and CDR2 FQNNGV. In DNA, the CDR3 is TGTGCCAGCAGCTTAGGTGCGGGGCAAGAGACCCAGTACTTC. It yields the protein CASSLGAGQETQYF.

The chain is built from TRBV11-2 and TRBJ1-1; 10 bases map to TRBD1. The CDR3 has 15 amino acids. The V segment lost 1 base and the J segment 3 bases; nucleotides outside the gene matches: 2. Germline V gene lookup returns CDR1 SGHAT and CDR2 FQNNGV. CDR3 DNA: TGTGCCAGCAGCTTAGTGGGACAGGGGTACACTGAAGCTTTCTTT. Translation gives CASSLVGQGYTEAFF.

The chain combines TRBV5-4 with TRBJ2-1, with 12 bases identical to TRBD2. The length of the CDR3 is 15 residues. The J segment lost 7 bases and the V segment lost 6 bases, leaving 8 bases of the junction unmatched. The germline CDR1 and CDR2 sequences are SGHNT and YYREEE (reference sequence). CDR3 protein: CASTQGTSGHNEQFF. The CDR3 DNA is TGTGCCAGCACGCAAGGGACTAGCGGGCATAATGAGCAGTTCTTC.

This chain links TRBV5-1 with TRBJ2-7; TRBD1 matches 8 bases. CDR3 size: 13 residues. Per germline, CDR1 SGHRS and CDR2 YFSETQ. Germline trimming cut 4 bases from V and 4 bases from J; bases unmatched to any gene: 4. Here the CDR3 DNA reads TGCGCCAGCAGCACTCGACAGGGGTACGAGCAGTACTTC. Protein sequence: CASSTRQGYEQYF.

The genes are TRBV2 and TRBJ2-7, with TRBD2 matching over 10 bases. The germline gives CDR1 SNHLY, CDR2 FYNNEI. After removal of 5 bases from V and 3 bases from J, the junction contained 4 bases not matched to a gene. The CDR3 totals 14 residues. The CDR3 reads CASSFSSGGYEQYF. The CDR3, as DNA: TGTGCCAGCAGTTTCTCTAGCGGGGGCTACGAGCAGTACTTC.

V and J are TRBV7-9 and TRBJ1-2, with D unresolved. Deletions cut 1 base from V and 4 bases from J, with 13 bases between. This CDR3 contains 15 residues. CDR1 SEHNR and CDR2 FQNEAQ come from the germline V gene (reference sequence). Here the CDR3 reads CASSLVSEAVYGYTF. As DNA, the CDR3 is TGTGCCAGCAGCTTAGTGTCAGAAGCGGTCTATGGCTACACCTTC.

This rearrangement joins TRBV4-1 to TRBJ1-1; the D gene is possibly TRBD1 (5 bases). The V end was cut by 3 bases, the J end by 1 base, with 9 bases between. The CDR3 extends over 14 amino acids. In germline, CDR1 is MGHRA, CDR2 YSYEKL. CDR3 sequence (DNA): TGCGCCAGCAGCCAGACAGAAGGGAACACTGAAGCTTTCTTT. Translation: CASSQTEGNTEAFF.

This clone was counted a single time. V and J are TRBV28 and TRBJ2-1, with 10 bases that match TRBD1. The CDR3 runs 15 residues. CDR1 and CDR2 from the germline V gene are MDHEN and SYDVKM. J lost 12 bases, V lost 8 bases, and 16 bases had no gene match. The chain's CDR3 is CASHLATGGARGQFF. CDR3 sequence (DNA): TGTGCCAGCCATCTGGCGACAGGGGGCGCCCGAGGGCAGTTCTTC.

The chain employs TRBV9 and TRBJ1-1; D unclear. V shed 0 bases and J shed 3 bases, with 9 bases lying between them. This CDR3 is 14 amino acids long. Germline CDR1 and CDR2: SGDLS and YYNGEE. The CDR3 loop is CASSVGGLHTEAFF. The CDR3 DNA is TGTGCCAGCAGCGTAGGAGGGTTGCACACTGAAGCTTTCTTT.

The chain couples TRBV4-1 to TRBJ1-2; 12 bases match TRBD1. CDR3 length: 15 amino acids. The germline V gene has CDR1 MGHRA and CDR2 YSYEKL. The J segment lost 4 bases and the V segment lost 6 bases, leaving 6 bases of the junction unmatched. CDR3 coding DNA: TGCGCCAGCAGACCGCCGGGACAGGGGGCCTATGGCTACACCTTC. It yields the protein CASRPPGQGAYGYTF.

This chain joins TRBV18 and TRBJ1-1, with 7 bases that match TRBD1. V lost 5 bases to trimming and J lost 0 bases; unmatched junction nucleotides: 6. CDR1 and CDR2 (germline): KGHSH, LQKENI. The CDR3 totals 15 residues. Here the CDR3 DNA reads TGTGCCAGCTCAGAAGCAGGGGGATTGAACACTGAAGCTTTCTTT. It encodes CASSEAGGLNTEAFF.

This chain links TRBV29-1 with TRBJ2-3; D call uncertain. Germline V CDR1 and CDR2: SQVTM, ANQGSEA. The CDR3 is 12 amino acids. Trimming took off 3 bases at V and 2 bases at J, with 6 bases between the two ends. The CDR3 nucleotides are TGCAGCGTTGATAAATACACAGATACGCAGTATTTT. Amino acids: CSVDKYTDTQYF.

The gene calls are TRBV2 and TRBJ2-7, with 11 bases lining up with TRBD2. Germline V lookup: CDR1 SNHLY, CDR2 FYNNEI. The CDR3 has 15 residues. The V segment lost 6 bases and the J segment 4 bases; nucleotides outside the gene matches: 8. The CDR3 nucleotides are TGTGCCAGCAGCCCCGGGACTAGCGGCATTTACGAGCAGTACTTC. Its protein product is CASSPGTSGIYEQYF.

The V and J genes are TRBV7-9 and TRBJ2-7; 12 bases align to TRBD2. The CDR3 totals 16 residues. V shed 7 bases, J shed 5 bases, and the junction held 12 bases outside the gene matches. Per germline, CDR1 SEHNR and CDR2 FQNEAQ (reference sequence). The CDR3 sequence: CASTPPVRLAGDEQYF. As DNA, the CDR3 is TGTGCCAGCACTCCCCCGGTAAGACTAGCGGGAGACGAGCAGTACTTC.

This rearrangement joins TRBV9 to TRBJ2-1, with 8 bases aligning to TRBD2. The V segment lost 4 bases and the J segment 5 bases; nucleotides outside the gene matches: 8. From germline, CDR1 is SGDLS and CDR2 YYNGEE. The CDR3 is made up of 15 amino acids. CDR3 in amino acids: CASSPTSGLNNEQFF. For the CDR3, the DNA is TGTGCCAGCAGCCCAACTAGCGGCCTCAACAATGAGCAGTTCTTC.

V usage is TRBV19 and J usage is TRBJ2-3, with 9 positions matching TRBD2. From germline, CDR1 is LNHDA and CDR2 SQIVND (reference sequence). The CDR3 consists of 16 residues. V was clipped by 4 bases and J by 3 bases; unmatched bases: 8. Here the CDR3 reads CASSRYSGGSTDTQYF. CDR3 sequence (DNA): TGTGCCAGTAGTAGATATAGCGGGGGTTCGACAGATACGCAGTATTTT.